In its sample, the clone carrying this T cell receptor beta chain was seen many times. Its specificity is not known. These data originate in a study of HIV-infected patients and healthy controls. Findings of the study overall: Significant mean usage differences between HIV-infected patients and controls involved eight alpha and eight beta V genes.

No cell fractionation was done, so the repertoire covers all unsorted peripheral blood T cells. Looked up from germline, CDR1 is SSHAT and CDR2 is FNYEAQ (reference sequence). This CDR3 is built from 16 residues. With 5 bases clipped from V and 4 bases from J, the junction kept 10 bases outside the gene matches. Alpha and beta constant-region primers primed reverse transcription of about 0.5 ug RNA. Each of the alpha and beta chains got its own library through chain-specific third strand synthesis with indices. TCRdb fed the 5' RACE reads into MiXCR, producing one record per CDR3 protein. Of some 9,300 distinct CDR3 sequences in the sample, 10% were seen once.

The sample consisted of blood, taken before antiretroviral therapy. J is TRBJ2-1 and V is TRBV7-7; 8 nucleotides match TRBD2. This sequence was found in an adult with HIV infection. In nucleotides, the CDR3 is TGTGCCAGCAGCAATGGACTAGCCCTATCGTACAATGAGCAGTTCTTC. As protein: CASSNGLALSYNEQFF.